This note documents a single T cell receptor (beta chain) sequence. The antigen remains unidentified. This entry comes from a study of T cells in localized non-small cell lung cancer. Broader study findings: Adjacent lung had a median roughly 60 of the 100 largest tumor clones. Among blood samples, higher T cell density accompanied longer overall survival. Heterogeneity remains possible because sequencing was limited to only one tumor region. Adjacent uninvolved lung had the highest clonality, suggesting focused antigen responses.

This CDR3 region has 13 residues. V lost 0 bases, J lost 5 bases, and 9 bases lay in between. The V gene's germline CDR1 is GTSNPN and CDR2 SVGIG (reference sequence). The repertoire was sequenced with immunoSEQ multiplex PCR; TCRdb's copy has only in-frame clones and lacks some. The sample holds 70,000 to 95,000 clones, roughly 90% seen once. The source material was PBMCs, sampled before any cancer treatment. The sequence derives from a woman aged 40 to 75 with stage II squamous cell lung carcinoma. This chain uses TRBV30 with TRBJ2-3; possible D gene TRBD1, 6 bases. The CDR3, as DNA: TGTGCCTGGAGTGTTCTCAGGGGAGATACGCAGTATTTT. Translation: CAWSVLRGDTQYF.